The source of this T cell receptor beta chain is a study of blood T cell repertoires in COVID-19. Authors' data handling: Estimates of nucleated cell counts were drawn from the amplification of reference gene primers. Some clones are missing from TCRdb's copy, which holds only in-frame ones; the method was immunoSEQ multiplex PCR. For V, J and clone size, that table is used; D and trimming come from the DNA. There are a few hundred thousand clones in the sample; roughly 79% occur only once, and 15% lies in the top ten. V lost 9 bases and J 5 bases, leaving 11 bases between the germline ends. CDR1 and CDR2 from the germline V gene are ENHRY and SYGVKD. The CDR3 is 11 residues long.

The TCR was taken from a man aged 35-49 years who had recovered from COVID-19. The chain combines TRBV10-3 with TRBJ2-7; perhaps TRBD1 as D (6 bases). The sequenced sample was PBMCs or T cells enriched from blood (not recorded which). CDR3 loop: CAIQGFDEQYF. For the CDR3, the DNA is TGTGCCATACAGGGCTTCGACGAGCAGTACTTC.